The entry below describes one TCR beta chain. Across 24 US areas, participants ranged in age from about 18 to 90 years. V lost 1 base to trimming and J lost 2 bases, with 12 bases between them. CDR3 size: 16 residues. Germline values: CDR1 SGHAT, CDR2 FQNNGV. These data originate in a study of blood T cell repertoires in COVID-19. Measured with immunoSEQ multiplex PCR; TCRdb has only the in-frame clones, and not every one. The table records roughly 330,000 clones, about 87% of them present only once. The source is a woman aged 25 to 39 who had recovered from COVID-19. The chain combines TRBV11-2 with TRBJ1-3; D is possibly TRBD1 (6 bases). Sequencing used PBMCs or T cells enriched from blood (not recorded which). CDR3 protein: CASSLVLTGTGNTIYF. DNA for the CDR3: TGTGCCAGCAGCTTAGTATTAACAGGGACTGGAAACACCATATATTTT.